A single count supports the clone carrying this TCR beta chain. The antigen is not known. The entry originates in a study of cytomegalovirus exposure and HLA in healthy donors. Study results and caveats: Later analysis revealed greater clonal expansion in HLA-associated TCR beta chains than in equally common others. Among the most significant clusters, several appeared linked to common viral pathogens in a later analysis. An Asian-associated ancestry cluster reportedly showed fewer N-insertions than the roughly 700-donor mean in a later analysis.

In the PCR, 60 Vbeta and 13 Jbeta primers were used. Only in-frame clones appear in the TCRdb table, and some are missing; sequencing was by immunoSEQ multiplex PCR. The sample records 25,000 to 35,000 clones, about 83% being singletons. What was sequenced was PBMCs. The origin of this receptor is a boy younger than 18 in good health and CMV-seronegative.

DNA of the CDR3: TGTGCCAGCAGCGTTTTGTCCGGCACCGGGGAGCTGTTTTTT. This gives the protein CASSVLSGTGELFF. The J gene is TRBJ2-2, the V gene TRBV9; D remains ambiguous. The germline gives CDR1 SGDLS, CDR2 YYNGEE. The germline V and J ends were trimmed by 2 bases and 4 bases, with 9 bases remaining between them. The CDR3 consists of 14 residues.